These 32 T cell receptor beta chains were sequenced from one sample in a study of monozygotic twins with inflammatory bowel disease. TCRdb re-analyzed the 5' RACE reads; it lists each CDR3 protein once, without DNA. The sample totals approximately 400,000 distinct CDR3 sequences. Material: blood. The receptors were sampled from a human donor with ulcerative colitis or Crohn's disease, or a healthy co-twin of an affected twin (not recorded which).

V is TRBV7-2 and J is TRBJ1-2; TCRdb's D gene call, TRBD1, goes unchecked for lack of DNA. The CDR3 loop spans 14 amino acids. Germline V gives CDR1 SGHTA, CDR2 FQGNSA. This CDR3 is CASSVTGSVYGYTF.

Here the CDR3 reads CASSIERAESRAFF. The V call is TRBV2, the J call TRBJ1-1. The CDR3 has 14 amino acids. Germline loops: CDR1 SNHLY, CDR2 FYNNEI. Drawing the rest from reference TRBV2 and TRBJ1-1, the complete variable domain is EPEVTQTPSHQVTQMGQEVILRCVPISNHLYFYWYRQILGQKVEFLVSFYNNEISEKSEIFDDQFSVERPDGSNFTLKIRSTKLEDSAMYFCASSIERAESRAFFGQGTRLTVV.

The genes are TRBV10-3 and TRBJ1-1; TCRdb gives TRBD1 as the D gene, but with no DNA this cannot be confirmed. The CDR3 covers 13 residues. From germline, CDR1 is ENHRY and CDR2 SYGVKD. CDR3 amino acids: CAISESTGVKAFF.

The chain is built from TRBV18 and TRBJ1-2; the TCRdb D gene call, TRBD1, has no DNA to confirm it. The CDR3 extends over 16 amino acids. Germline CDR1 reads KGHSH; CDR2 reads LQKENI. The CDR3 loop reads CASSSRTEARGYGYTF.

The chain carries TRBV7-2 and TRBJ2-7; TCRdb lists TRBD1, though no DNA is available to test this call. CDR1 is SGHTA, CDR2 FQGNSA, per germline. The CDR3 totals 16 residues. CDR3 amino acids: CASSFYQGQGTYEQYF.

This rearrangement joins TRBV3-1 to TRBJ2-3; TCRdb gives TRBD1 as the D gene, but with no DNA this cannot be confirmed. The CDR3 runs 16 residues. The germline CDR1 and CDR2 sequences are LGHDT and YNNKEL (reference sequence). Here the CDR3 reads CASSQDSPGGIATQYF.

This chain connects TRBV9 to TRBJ2-1. Germline V CDR1 and CDR2: SGDLS, YYNGEE. This CDR3 has 19 residues. This CDR3 is CASSATLGLPDGAANEQFF.

The chain employs TRBV3-1 and TRBJ1-2; TCRdb lists TRBD1, though no DNA is available to test this call. Per germline, CDR1 LGHDT and CDR2 YNNKEL (reference sequence). The length of the CDR3 is 14 residues. The CDR3 sequence: CASSQLPIRVGYTF.

This chain joins TRBV7-2 and TRBJ2-1. Germline assignment: CDR1 SGHTA and CDR2 FQGNSA. This CDR3 has 14 amino acids. The CDR3 spells CASSLDKTSNEQFF. Looking up the rest from reference TRBV7-2 and TRBJ2-1 gives the full variable domain: GAGVSQSPSNKVTEKGKDVELRCDPISGHTALYWYRQSLGQGLEFLIYFQGNSAPDKSGLPSDRFSAERTGGSVSTLTIQRTQQEDSAVYLCASSLDKTSNEQFFGPGTRLTVL.

The chain links TRBV6-5 to TRBJ1-1; lacking DNA, the TRBD1 call made by TCRdb goes unchecked. Per the germline V gene, CDR1 is MNHEY and CDR2 is SVGAGI. This CDR3 region has 16 residues. This chain's CDR3 is CASSYEGTGMNTEAFF.

The chain is built from TRBV28 and TRBJ1-5; lacking DNA, the TRBD1 call made by TCRdb goes unchecked. The germline gives CDR1 MDHEN, CDR2 SYDVKM. The length of the CDR3 is 17 residues. This chain's CDR3 is CASSFRPRSVLYQPQHF.

The chain is built from TRBV4-1 and TRBJ2-1; the D gene TCRdb calls, TRBD2, cannot be checked with no DNA. Per germline, CDR1 MGHRA and CDR2 YSYEKL. There are 17 residues in the CDR3. The CDR3 loop reads CASSQAGTSGDLNEQFF.

This chain uses TRBV6-2 or TRBV6-3 with TRBJ2-1. CDR3 size: 11 residues. Germline V gene lookup returns CDR1 MNHEY and CDR2 SVGEGT. CDR3 in amino acids: CASRGRNEQFF.

The V and J genes are TRBV10-2 and TRBJ1-2. Germline V gene lookup returns CDR1 WSHSY and CDR2 SAAADI. The CDR3 sequence is 13 residues long. CDR3 sequence reads: CASSEGRFYGYTF.

The chain couples TRBV5-1 to TRBJ1-1; TCRdb gives TRBD1 as the D gene, but with no DNA this cannot be confirmed. Looked up from germline, CDR1 is SGHRS and CDR2 is YFSETQ. The CDR3 has 16 amino acids. CDR3 in amino acids: CASSQGTGRSYTEAFF.

V and J are TRBV29-1 and TRBJ1-3; checking the TCRdb D call of TRBD1 is not possible without DNA. Germline lookup yields CDR1 SQVTM and CDR2 ANQGSEA. The CDR3 totals 16 residues. The chain's CDR3 is CSVVWTRQGVGNTIYF.

The chain recombines TRBV12-5 with TRBJ1-2; TCRdb outputs TRBD1, but without DNA this stays unchecked. The CDR3 spans 16 residues. Germline assignment: CDR1 LGHNT and CDR2 FRNRAP. The CDR3 sequence is CASGLLTVRGSYGYTF.

V is TRBV15 and J is TRBJ2-2; TCRdb names TRBD2, which stays unverified in the absence of DNA. Per the germline V gene, CDR1 is LNHNV and CDR2 is YYDKDF (reference sequence). The CDR3 contains 18 residues. The CDR3 protein is CATSRVLNPRARPGELFF.

V gene TRBV28 combines with J gene TRBJ2-7; there is no DNA to check the TCRdb D call of TRBD1. Germline CDR1 is MDHEN and CDR2 is SYDVKM. CDR3 length: 13 residues. The CDR3: CASSFGLQGEQYF.

The chain carries TRBV6-1 and TRBJ1-5. This CDR3 has 12 residues. Germline V gene sequence: CDR1 MNHNS, CDR2 SASEGT. The CDR3 here is CASSELRQPQHF.

This sequence joins TRBV28 and TRBJ2-7. Germline V CDR1 and CDR2: MDHEN, SYDVKM. The CDR3 has 15 amino acids. The chain's CDR3 is CASSSDLTTAHEQYF.

The chain has TRBV7-8 and TRBJ1-1. This CDR3 is built from 14 residues. Per the germline V gene, CDR1 is SGHVS and CDR2 is FQNEAQ. CDR3 loop: CASSLFWGNTEAFF.

The chain couples TRBV7-9 to TRBJ1-2; the D call of TRBD1 rests on TCRdb alone, since no DNA is present to check it. CDR3 size: 13 residues. Per the germline V gene, CDR1 is SEHNR and CDR2 is FQNEAQ (reference sequence). The CDR3 is CALIRGSSYGYTF.

The chain recombines TRBV20-1 with TRBJ2-1; TCRdb calls TRBD1, which cannot be checked without DNA. The CDR3 spans 17 residues. CDR1 and CDR2 from the germline V gene are DFQATT and SNEGSKA (reference sequence). This CDR3 reads CSARRPLTDFTYNEQFF.

The rearrangement links TRBV20-1 to TRBJ2-5; the TCRdb D gene call, TRBD2, has no DNA to confirm it. The length of the CDR3 is 13 residues. Germline CDR1 reads DFQATT; CDR2 reads SNEGSKA (reference sequence). The CDR3 reads CSAQELAEETQYF.

The CDR3 region is CASSLRTGGKWGAFF. The chain carries TRBV28 and TRBJ1-1; as DNA is missing, the TRBD1 call by TCRdb cannot be tested. Germline lookup yields CDR1 MDHEN and CDR2 SYDVKM. The length of the CDR3 is 15 residues.

The J gene is TRBJ2-3, the V gene TRBV28. This CDR3 has 11 residues. Per the germline V gene, CDR1 is MDHEN and CDR2 is SYDVKM. CDR3 amino acids: CASTQEDTQYF.

V gene TRBV7-7 combines with J gene TRBJ2-1; the TRBD2 assignment by TCRdb is unverifiable without DNA. The CDR3 totals 15 residues. Germline V lookup: CDR1 SSHAT, CDR2 FNYEAQ (reference sequence). CDR3 region: CASSEGLADYNEQFF.

The V and J genes are TRBV5-1 and TRBJ2-7; the TCRdb call, TRBD1, lacks DNA for checking. The CDR3 contains 14 residues. The germline V gene has CDR1 SGHRS and CDR2 YFSETQ. CDR3 sequence: CASSLGGHVYEQYF.

The chain is built from TRBV20-1 and TRBJ1-4; the D call of TRBD1 rests on TCRdb alone, since no DNA is present to check it. Per germline, CDR1 DFQATT and CDR2 SNEGSKA (reference sequence). The CDR3 length is 14 residues. The CDR3 loop reads CSASSGQVDEKLFF.

The chain is built from TRBV6-5 and TRBJ2-1; TCRdb proposes TRBD2, but this gene call is untestable without DNA. CDR1 and CDR2 from the germline V gene are MNHEY and SVGAGI. There are 13 residues in the CDR3. The CDR3 here is CASSPGVWAEQFF.

This chain connects TRBV7-9 to TRBJ1-2. The CDR3 consists of 13 residues. Germline V gives CDR1 SEHNR, CDR2 FQNEAQ (reference sequence). This CDR3 is CASSSDSRVGYTF.